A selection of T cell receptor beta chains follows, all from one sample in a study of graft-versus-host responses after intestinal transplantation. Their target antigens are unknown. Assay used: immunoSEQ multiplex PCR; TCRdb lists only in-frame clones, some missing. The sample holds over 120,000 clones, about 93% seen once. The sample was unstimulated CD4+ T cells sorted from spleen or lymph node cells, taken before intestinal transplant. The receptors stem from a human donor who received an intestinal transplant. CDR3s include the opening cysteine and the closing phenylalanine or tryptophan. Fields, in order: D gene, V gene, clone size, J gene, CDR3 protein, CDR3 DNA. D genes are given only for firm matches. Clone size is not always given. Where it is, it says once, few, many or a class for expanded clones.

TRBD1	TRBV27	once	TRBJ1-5	CASSLVGTGVIQPQHF	TGTGCCAGCAGTCTGGTCGGGACAGGGGTAATTCAGCCCCAGCATTTT
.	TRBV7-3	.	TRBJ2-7	CASSPKPGPNYEQYF	TGTGCCAGCAGCCCCAAACCAGGGCCAAATTACGAGCAGTACTTC
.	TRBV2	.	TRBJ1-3	CASSARRIQGNTIYF	TGTGCCAGCAGTGCTCGCAGGATCCAAGGAAACACCATATATTTT
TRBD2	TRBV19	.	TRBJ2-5	CATNPGLGETQYF	TGTGCCACGAACCCGGGACTAGGAGAGACCCAGTACTTC
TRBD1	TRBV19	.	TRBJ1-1	CASSMAGTGMPTEAFF	TGTGCCAGTAGTATGGCCGGGACAGGGATGCCAACTGAAGCTTTCTTT
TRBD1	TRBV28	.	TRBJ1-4	CASSLGTGGANEKLFF	TGTGCCAGCAGTTTGGGTACAGGGGGAGCTAATGAAAAACTGTTTTTT
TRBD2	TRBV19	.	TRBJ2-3	CASTHGEAGATDTQYF	TGTGCCAGTACCCACGGGGAGGCGGGAGCCACAGATACGCAGTATTTT
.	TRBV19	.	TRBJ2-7	CASSIVGSSYEQYF	TGTGCCAGTAGTATAGTCGGGAGCTCCTACGAGCAGTACTTC
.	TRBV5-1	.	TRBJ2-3	CASSLINGSADTQYF	TGCGCCAGCAGCTTGATCAATGGTTCCGCAGATACGCAGTATTTT
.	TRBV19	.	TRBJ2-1	CASRLSGTRGVNEQFF	TGTGCCAGTAGGCTCTCTGGGACTCGGGGTGTTAATGAGCAGTTCTTC
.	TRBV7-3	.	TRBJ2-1	CASSLTAGPLLSPYNEQFF	TGTGCCAGCAGCCTAACGGCGGGACCTCTCCTAAGCCCCTACAATGAGCAGTTCTTC
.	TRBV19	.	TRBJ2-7	CASRRMSGEQYF	TGTGCCAGTAGAAGGATGTCTGGGGAGCAGTACTTC
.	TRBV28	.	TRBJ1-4	CASSLGGVNEKLFF	TGTGCCAGCAGTCTAGGGGGGGTCAATGAAAAACTGTTTTTT
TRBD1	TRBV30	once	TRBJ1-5	CAWGTGGPQHF	TGTGCCTGGGGGACAGGGGGCCCCCAGCATTTT
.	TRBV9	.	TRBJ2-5	CASSVSLLGQETQYF	TGTGCCAGCAGCGTAAGTCTATTGGGCCAAGAGACCCAGTACTTC
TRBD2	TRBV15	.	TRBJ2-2	CATSRSRVAGVGGELFF	TGTGCCACCAGCAGATCGCGGGTAGCGGGAGTGGGCGGGGAGCTGTTTTTT